The 15 T cell receptor beta chains reported below all come from one sample, sequenced in a study of response to subunit inactivated influenza vaccine. TCRdb recomputed calls from the RT-PCR reads with MiXCR, one row per CDR3 protein. The table includes about 780,000 distinct CDR3 sequences, less than 20% detected once. The source material was PBMCs from blood, sampled around 5 days after vaccination. The receptor source for this set is a man aged 45 to 65 who received an inactivated influenza vaccine.

This clonotype turned up a few times. This rearrangement joins TRBV12-3 or TRBV12-4 to TRBJ1-5, with D uncertain. The V gene lost 2 bases and the J gene lost 2 bases, with 10 bases spanning the gap. The CDR3 has 15 amino acids. The CDR3, as DNA: TGTGCCAGCAGTTTACACGGGTTAGGCAATCAGCCCCAGCATTTT. Protein product: CASSLHGLGNQPQHF.

This clonotype was seen at least ten times. CDR3 DNA: TGTGCCAGCAGCGCGAGTTGGCCCACAGATACGCAGTATTTT. As protein: CASSASWPTDTQYF. The chain is built from TRBV5-5 and TRBJ2-3; D is unresolved. Germline V CDR1 and CDR2: SGHKS, YYEKEE (reference sequence). Trimming shortened V by 4 bases and J by 2 bases, and 11 bases separated the two germline ends. The CDR3 consists of 14 residues.

This chain links TRBV7-9 with TRBJ1-1; D remains unclear. V lost 1 base to trimming and J lost 11 bases, with 11 bases between them. CDR1 and CDR2 from the germline V gene are SEHNR and FQNEAQ (reference sequence). The CDR3 is made up of 12 amino acids. CDR3: CASSLVAEEAFF. The DNA of the CDR3 is TGTGCCAGCAGCTTAGTTGCCGAGGAGGCTTTCTTT.

For this clonotype: A clone one base away is much larger, so this may be a read error. V and J are TRBV5-1 and TRBJ2-2; 8 positions agree with TRBD2. This CDR3 spans 14 amino acids. Trimming removed 7 bases from V and 6 bases from J; junction bases left unmatched: 8. Germline-derived CDR1 and CDR2 are SGHRS and YFSETQ. CDR3 sequence: CASSKTSVAGELFF. CDR3 DNA sequence: TGCGCCAGCTCCAAGACTAGCGTGGCCGGGGAGCTGTTTTTT.

The chain employs TRBV9 and TRBJ2-1; 10 bases are a match to TRBD2. The germline CDR1 and CDR2 sequences are SGDLS and YYNGEE. V gave up 5 bases and J gave up 8 bases; unmatched junction bases: 10. CDR3 length: 15 residues. The CDR3 spells CASSRSGRAVDEQFF. Written as DNA, the CDR3 is TGTGCCAGCAGTCGAAGCGGGAGGGCCGTCGATGAGCAGTTCTTC. The full variable domain, in which reference TRBV9 and TRBJ2-1 provide the parts outside the CDR3, is DSGVTQTPKHLITATGQRVTLRCSPRSGDLSVYWYQQSLDQGLQFLIQYYNGEERAKGNILERFSAQQFPDLHSELNLSSLELGDSALYFCASSRSGRAVDEQFFGPGTRLTVL.

J is TRBJ2-7 and V is TRBV20-1, with D uncertain. The CDR3 extends over 12 amino acids. With 1 base removed from V and 2 bases from J, the gap between germline ends came to 6 bases. In germline, CDR1 is DFQATT, CDR2 SNEGSKA (reference sequence). CDR3 region: CSARGLAYEQYF. The CDR3 nucleotides are TGCAGTGCTAGAGGACTTGCCTACGAGCAGTACTTC.

The genes are TRBV7-9 and TRBJ1-5; 7 bases align to TRBD1. V shed 6 bases, J shed 6 bases, and the junction held 8 bases outside the gene matches. The CDR3 covers 14 residues. Germline-derived CDR1 and CDR2 are SEHNR and FQNEAQ (reference sequence). In DNA form, the CDR3 reads TGTGCCAGCAGTTCGACAGGGCTGGGTCAGCCCCAGCATTTT. It encodes CASSSTGLGQPQHF.

A few counts support this clonotype. The gene calls are TRBV6-5 and TRBJ2-1; 11 bases match TRBD2. V gave up 0 bases and J gave up 2 bases; unmatched junction bases: 3. The CDR3 has 17 residues. Looked up from germline, CDR1 is MNHEY and CDR2 is SVGAGI. The CDR3 DNA is TGTGCCAGCAGTTACTCGACACTAGCGGGAGCCTACAATGAGCAGTTCTTC. It is translated as CASSYSTLAGAYNEQFF.

This clonotype was seen ten or more times. A read error may account for a junction end that differs from germline. The chain combines TRBV6-2 or TRBV6-3 with TRBJ1-5; 8 bases agree with TRBD1. The CDR3 runs to 13 residues. Germline V gene sequence: CDR1 MNHEY, CDR2 SVGEGT. CDR3 bases: TGCGCCAGCGGACAGGGAGGGAATCAGCCCCAGCATTTT. Its protein is CASGQGGNQPQHF.

This clonotype was seen repeatedly, ten times or more. V gene TRBV6-2 or TRBV6-3 combines with J gene TRBJ2-3; the match to TRBD1 covers 9 bases. The junction had 3 bases not matched to a gene; V was cut back by 5 bases and J by 6 bases. The germline V gene has CDR1 MNHEY and CDR2 SVGEGT. CDR3 size: 13 residues. The CDR3 protein is CASSRDRDDTQYF. The CDR3 coding sequence is TGTGCCAGCAGTCGGGACAGGGATGATACGCAGTATTTT.

This sequence joins TRBV4-2 and TRBJ2-7, with unresolved D. Between the trimmed V and J ends, which lost 4 bases and 4 bases, there was a span of 14 bases. Germline CDR1 and CDR2: LGHNA and YNFKEQ. The length of the CDR3 is 14 residues. CDR3 sequence: CASSRSWNLYEQYF. The CDR3 DNA reads TGTGCCAGCAGCCGTAGCTGGAATCTATACGAGCAGTACTTC.

This clonotype was counted between two and nine times. The chain employs TRBV7-2 and TRBJ1-6, with a tentative D call TRBD1 (5 bases). Germline V gene data show CDR1 as SGHTA and CDR2 as FQGNSA. The CDR3 is 15 residues long. Trimming shortened V by 3 bases and J by 7 bases, and 13 bases separated the two germline ends. The CDR3 coding sequence is TGTGCCAGCAGCTTGCGGGGGTCCTCAAATTCACCCCTCCACTTT. Translation: CASSLRGSSNSPLHF.

V is TRBV20-1 and J is TRBJ2-7, with TRBD2 identical over 9 bases. After removal of 3 bases from V and 0 bases from J, the junction contained 6 bases not matched to a gene. The CDR3 loop spans 15 amino acids. Germline CDR1 and CDR2: DFQATT and SNEGSKA (reference sequence). The CDR3 here is CSARKRGVFSYEQYF. The CDR3 coding sequence is TGCAGTGCTAGGAAGCGGGGGGTTTTCTCCTACGAGCAGTACTTC.

This clonotype was detected ten times or more. The genes are TRBV5-1 and TRBJ2-1; 9 bases align to TRBD2. The germline CDR1 and CDR2 sequences are SGHRS and YFSETQ. The trim removed 3 bases at V and 9 bases at J, leaving 16 bases unmatched. This CDR3 has 17 residues. CDR3 DNA: TGCGCCAGCAGCTCGCCCGTCTTCGCGGGAGGGCTCACTGAGCAGTTCTTC. The encoded protein is CASSSPVFAGGLTEQFF.

Points on this clonotype: The CDR3 end shows no conserved phenylalanine or tryptophan, and so a read error is likely. The chain combines TRBV5-4 with TRBJ2-5; 8 bases fit TRBD1. This CDR3 is 15 amino acids long. Germline CDR1 SGHNT, CDR2 YYREEE (reference sequence). Trimming cost V 5 bases and J 0 bases; bases outside gene matches: 6. The CDR3, as DNA: TGTGCCAGCAGTAACAGGGGGGTCTACCAAGAGACCCAGTACCTC. Translating gives CASSNRGVYQETQYL.